These T cell receptor beta chains were read from a single sample in a study of type 1 and type 2 diabetes patients. TCRdb ran MiXCR on the multiplex PCR reads and lists one entry per CDR3 protein. Of a few hundred thousand distinct CDR3 sequences in the sample, roughly 48% are singletons; the top ten hold roughly 15%. The specimen was peripheral blood mononuclear cells (PBMCs). The receptors shown here come from a man aged 18 to 29 with type 2 diabetes. The CDR3 runs from the conserved cysteine through the conserved F or W. The D gene is left open where the match is weak. Some rows have no size entry. The others give once, few or many, or a class for an expanded clone.

NA	few	TRBV6-6	TRBJ2-1	TGTGCCAGCAGTTACCGAGGGGTCAATGAGCAGTTCTTC	CASSYRGVNEQFF
NA	NA	TRBV2	TRBJ2-7	TGTGCCAGCAGTTTATCCCTAAACCCCGAGCAGTACTTC	CASSLSLNPEQYF
NA	NA	TRBV20-1	TRBJ2-1	TGCAGCCCCCAAGAGGTAGCGGCTAGCTACAATGAGCAGTTCTTC	CSPQEVAASYNEQFF
TRBD1	NA	TRBV2	TRBJ1-5	TGTGCCAGCAGTCTTCTTGACAGGGGGGATCAGCCCCAGCATTTT	CASSLLDRGDQPQHF
NA	NA	TRBV28	TRBJ1-1	TGTGCCAGCAGACGTCTCAGGGACAACACTGAAGCTTTCTTT	CASRRLRDNTEAFF
TRBD1	few	TRBV5-1	TRBJ1-2	TGCGCCAGCAGCTGGGGGGACAGTGGCTACACCTTC	CASSWGDSGYTF
NA	NA	TRBV7-2	TRBJ1-6	TGTGCCAGCAGCCAAAACAGGGTCAAGTCACCCCTCCACTTT	CASSQNRVKSPLHF
NA	NA	TRBV7-2	TRBJ2-7	TGTGCCAGCAGCTCCCAGCACCGGGGCGAGCAGTACTTC	CASSSQHRGEQYF
TRBD1	few	TRBV19	TRBJ1-4	TGTGCCAGTAGTCCGAGGACAGGAGACGTTGGAAAACTGTTTTTT	CASSPRTGDVGKLFF
TRBD2	few	TRBV7-3	TRBJ2-5	TGTGCCAGCAGCTTAACGGTAGCGGGAGGGGAAGAGACCCAGTACTTC	CASSLTVAGGEETQYF
TRBD2	NA	TRBV15	TRBJ2-1	TGTGCCACCAGCGCCCAAATCGGGGAGGGGAATGAGCAGTTCTTC	CATSAQIGEGNEQFF
NA	many	TRBV4-2	TRBJ2-5	TGTGCCAGCAGCCAAGGTGGGGATCAAGAGACCCAGTACTTC	CASSQGGDQETQYF
NA	NA	TRBV4-2	TRBJ1-2	TGTGCCAGCAGCCAAGATAGAGAACAGAAAGGAAATGGCTACACCTTC	CASSQDREQKGNGYTF
NA	NA	TRBV12-3/TRBV12-4	TRBJ1-6	TGTGCCAGCAGTCCCACGGACAGCTTTTATAATTCACCCCTCCACTTT	CASSPTDSFYNSPLHF
TRBD2	NA	TRBV25-1	TRBJ2-3	TGTGCCAGCAGTGAGCTCAATAAAGAGGGCCGGGGGGGCACAGATACGCAGTATTTT	CASSELNKEGRGGTDTQYF
NA	few	TRBV30	TRBJ1-4	TGTGCCTGCACAGCAACTAATGAAAAACTGTTTTTT	CACTATNEKLFF
NA	once	TRBV30	TRBJ2-2	TGTGCCTGGCTACCCAGGGTTTTT	CAWLPRVF
NA	NA	TRBV27	TRBJ2-5	TGTGCCAGCAGTTTCCTAGATCGGACAGAGACCCAGTACTTC	CASSFLDRTETQYF
TRBD1	few	TRBV6-2/TRBV6-3	TRBJ1-2	TGTGCCAGCAGTTCCCCGGACAGGGCAGACTATGGCTACACCTTC	CASSSPDRADYGYTF
NA	many	TRBV2	TRBJ2-5	TGTGCCAGCAGTGCAAGTCCCTCGAGGGAGACCCAGTACTTC	CASSASPSRETQYF
NA	NA	TRBV9	TRBJ2-5	TGTGCCAGCAGCTTAGAAAATGCTCGCGGAACCCAGTACTTC	CASSLENARGTQYF